This passage covers 2 T cell receptor beta chains from one sample sequenced in a study of CD8 T cells in ankylosing spondylitis. Study-wide points: A motif in TCR beta, a set of eight or nine highly homologous variants, appeared characteristic of ankylosing spondylitis blood.

No antigen has been identified for these receptors. TCRdb independently ran MiXCR on the 5' RACE reads; one entry per CDR3 protein. The table lists about 480,000 distinct CDR3 sequences, roughly 17% of them singletons, with about 0.94% in the top ten. The sequencing sample was made of blood, either unsorted or a sorted T cell fraction (not recorded which). These receptor sequences come from a male donor with ankylosing spondylitis.

This clonotype occurred a few times. This rearrangement joins TRBV15 to TRBJ2-6; D is perhaps TRBD1 or TRBD2 (5 bases each). CDR1 is LNHNV, CDR2 YYDKDF, per germline (reference sequence). V lost 0 bases and J 0 bases, leaving 12 bases between the germline ends. The CDR3 runs 18 residues. The DNA for the CDR3 is TGTGCCACCAGCAGAGATTTTCTGGGGACCTCTGGGGCCAACGTCCTGACTTTC. Protein sequence: CATSRDFLGTSGANVLTF. Looking up the rest from reference TRBV15 and TRBJ2-6 gives the full variable domain: DAMVIQNPRYQVTQFGKPVTLSCSQTLNHNVMYWYQQKSSQAPKLLFHYYDKDFNNEADTPDNFQSRRPNTSFCFLDIRSPGLGDTAMYLCATSRDFLGTSGANVLTFGAGSRLTVL.

This chain joins TRBV7-3 and TRBJ2-2, with 9 bases identical to TRBD1. Germline CDR1 reads SGHTA; CDR2 reads FQGTGA. The CDR3 consists of 18 residues. J was trimmed by 2 bases and V by 5 bases; bases with no gene match: 12. The CDR3 nucleotides read TGTGCCAGCAGCCAGGACAGGGGCAAACGCTCCAACACCGGGGAGCTGTTTTTT. This encodes CASSQDRGKRSNTGELFF.